This TCR beta chain was obtained from a study of post-analysis software for immune sequencing data (dated by TCRdb to between 2014 and 2017). Looking at the study overall: Relapsing-remitting, secondary progressive and progressive-relapsing multiple sclerosis were recorded as disease courses, and subtype annotation was lacking for some patients. The patient repertoires were compared against about a dozen previously published healthy control repertoires obtained from donors aged about 6 to 27 years. A subset of samples was prepared in parallel using single-end sample barcoding, then pooled and co-amplified after Illumina adapter ligation.

For this clonotype: The antigen this receptor binds is unknown. Base quality data are lacking; no much larger clone is found one base away.

The investigation overall reported the following: Normalized Chao1 diversity was significantly lower in multiple sclerosis patients than controls, suggesting substantial peripheral T-cell clonal expansion. The control group was slightly older than the multiple sclerosis patient group. Direct clustering with F measure showed strong co-clustering of samples prepared in the same batch, prompting a batch-effect correction. Significantly higher frequencies in patients than in controls were found for roughly 5 TRBV segments, including TRBV5-6, TRBV5-1 and TRBV20-1.

V was cut back by 11 bases and J by 2 bases, leaving a gap of 14 bases between them. CDR1 and CDR2 (KGHDR, SFDVKD) derive from the germline V gene. CDR3 length: 13 amino acids, cysteine to phenylalanine. CDR3 DNA is the only sequence kept; it has 39 bases, read in frame from the first base. To demonstrate the VDJtools post-analysis software, TCR beta repertoires were profiled from the peripheral blood of over ten young patients with multiple sclerosis. The multiple sclerosis patients were children and adolescents between roughly 6 and 17 years of age. Receptor libraries were prepared by PCR. The sequencer listed for this sample is Illumina HiSeq 2500. Unique molecular identifiers were incorporated into TCR beta cDNA libraries to reduce PCR and sequencing biases. Roughly 500,000 cDNA molecules were obtained for every 1 to 10 million input T cells, so each molecule roughly corresponded to one T cell. The patient libraries were prepared and sequenced using the same protocol as the earlier healthy control dataset. Within a given batch, samples were prepared together, multiplexed and sequenced on the same HiSeq lane. The paper's data handling went like this. Raw barcoded reads were processed with MIGEC, discarding single-read molecular identifier groups before consensus assembly and CDR3 extraction. VDJtools was used for post-analysis of the clonotype tables, and diversity was normalized by down-sampling every dataset to the size of the smallest sample. In repertoire overlap clustering, CDR3 amino acid sequences, but not nucleotide sequences, were matched to correct batch-related cross-sample contamination. TCRdb applied fastp at Q25 and MiXCR to the public reads, then kept only in-frame beta chains. Duplicate CDR3 protein sequences are folded into a single record with the most common DNA and genes. None of the V and J calls come from the authors' own analysis; TCRdb made them. Present in this sample are hundreds of thousands of distinct CDR3 sequences, 55% to 60% of which were seen just once. Approximately 10% of the sample lies in the top ten.

The chain joins TRBV24-1 to TRBJ1-2; possibly the D gene is TRBD1, per 6 matching bases. The sample taken for sequencing was blood. The sequence was collected from a girl aged 2 to 10 with multiple sclerosis. The DNA reads TGTGCCATCCAGGGGTCAAACAACTATGGCTACACCTTC. Its product reads: CAIQGSNNYGYTF.